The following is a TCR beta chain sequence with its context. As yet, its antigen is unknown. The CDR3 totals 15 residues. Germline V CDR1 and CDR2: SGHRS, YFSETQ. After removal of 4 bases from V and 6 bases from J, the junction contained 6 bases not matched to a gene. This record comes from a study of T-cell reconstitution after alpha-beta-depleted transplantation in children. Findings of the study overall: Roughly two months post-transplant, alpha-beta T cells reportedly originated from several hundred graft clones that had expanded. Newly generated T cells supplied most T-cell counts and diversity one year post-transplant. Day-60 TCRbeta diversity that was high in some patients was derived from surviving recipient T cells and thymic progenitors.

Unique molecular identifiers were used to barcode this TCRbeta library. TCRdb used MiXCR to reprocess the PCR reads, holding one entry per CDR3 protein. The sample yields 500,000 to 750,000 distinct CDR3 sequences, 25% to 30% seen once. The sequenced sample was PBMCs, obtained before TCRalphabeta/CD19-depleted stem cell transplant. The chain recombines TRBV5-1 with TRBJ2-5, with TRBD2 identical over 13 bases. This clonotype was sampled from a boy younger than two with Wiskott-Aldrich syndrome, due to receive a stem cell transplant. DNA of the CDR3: TGCGCCAGCAGCCCCCGGACTAGCGGGAGCCAGACCCAGTACTTC. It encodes CASSPRTSGSQTQYF. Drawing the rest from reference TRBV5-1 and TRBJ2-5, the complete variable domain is KAGVTQTPRYLIKTRGQQVTLSCSPISGHRSVSWYQQTPGQGLQFLFEYFSETQRNKGNFPGRFSGRQFSNSRSEMNVSTLELGDSALYLCASSPRTSGSQTQYFGPGTRLLVL.